This entry lists 18 T cell receptor beta chains sequenced from one sample in a study of blood T cell repertoires in COVID-19. The table came from immunoSEQ multiplex PCR; TCRdb's copy has only in-frame clones and leaves some out. The table includes over 85,000 clones, about 85% detected once. Input material: peripheral blood. These receptor sequences come from a human donor in a cohort sampled during active COVID-19.

This chain joins TRBV29-1 and TRBJ1-2; D is possibly TRBD1 (6 bases). Germline-derived CDR1 and CDR2 are SQVTM and ANQGSEA. Trimming removed 8 bases at V and 8 bases at J, with 18 bases between. CDR3 length: 12 amino acids. CDR3 protein: CSCSGRGGGYTF. The CDR3 DNA reads TGCAGCTGTTCCGGCAGGGGCGGCGGCTACACCTTC.

V and J are TRBV30 and TRBJ1-5; 8 bases fit TRBD1. This CDR3 comprises 14 residues. CDR1 is GTSNPN, CDR2 SVGIG, per germline (reference sequence). Trimming took 4 bases from V and 1 from J; bases not matched to a gene: 3. The CDR3 protein is CAWTRQGSNQPQHF. CDR3 DNA sequence: TGTGCCTGGACTAGACAGGGGAGCAATCAGCCCCAGCATTTT.

This sequence joins TRBV25-1 and TRBJ1-1; D remains ambiguous. V dropped 6 bases and J dropped 2 bases, with 10 bases sitting between them. The CDR3 has 13 residues. Looked up from germline, CDR1 is MGHDK and CDR2 is SYGVNS. In DNA form, the CDR3 reads TGTGCCAGCAGGGGGAGACACAACACTGAAGCTTTCTTT. It encodes CASRGRHNTEAFF. Full variable domain (remainder filled in from reference TRBV25-1 and TRBJ1-1): EADIYQTPRYLVIGTGKKITLECSQTMGHDKMYWYQQDPGMELHLIHYSYGVNSTEKGDLSSESTVSRIRTEHFPLTLESARPSHTSQYLCASRGRHNTEAFFGQGTRLTVV.

The chain employs TRBV6-1 and TRBJ1-2; 8 bases align to TRBD1. Germline trimming cut 2 bases from V and 0 bases from J; bases unmatched to any gene: 5. Looked up from germline, CDR1 is MNHNS and CDR2 is SASEGT. The CDR3 totals 16 residues. The CDR3 loop is CASSEQGARANYGYTF. The CDR3 DNA is TGTGCCAGCAGTGAACAGGGGGCGCGAGCTAACTATGGCTACACCTTC.

The chain uses TRBV7-2 and TRBJ2-1, with TRBD2 matching over 7 bases. The length of the CDR3 is 13 residues. From germline, CDR1 is SGHTA and CDR2 FQGNSA. With V trimmed by 4 bases and J by 3 bases, 0 bases remained unmatched. CDR3 sequence reads: CASSWDYYNEQFF. The CDR3 DNA is TGTGCCAGCAGCTGGGACTACTACAATGAGCAGTTCTTC.

The chain has TRBV6-1 and TRBJ1-5; maybe TRBD1 (5 bases). The V end was cut by 4 bases, the J end by 2 bases, with 15 bases between. Germline assignment: CDR1 MNHNS and CDR2 SASEGT. This CDR3 is built from 16 residues. CDR3 in amino acids: CASSGAWGVGNQPQHF. DNA of the CDR3: TGTGCCAGCAGTGGCGCGTGGGGGGTCGGCAATCAGCCCCAGCATTTT.

CDR3 region: CASRLGQGYGYTF. CDR3 sequence (DNA): TGTGCCAGCAGACTGGGACAGGGCTATGGCTACACCTTC. The chain has TRBV6-5 and TRBJ1-2; the match to TRBD1 covers 9 bases. CDR1 is MNHEY, CDR2 SVGAGI, per germline. The trim removed 6 bases at V and 4 bases at J, leaving 3 bases unmatched. This CDR3 comprises 13 residues.

This chain joins TRBV7-9 and TRBJ2-5; D might be TRBD1 (5 bases). Trimming cost V 2 bases and J 2 bases, with 6 bases left between them. The length of the CDR3 is 13 residues. CDR1 and CDR2 (germline): SEHNR, FQNEAQ (reference sequence). The CDR3 coding sequence is TGTGCCAGCAGCTTAAGGACACAAGAGACCCAGTACTTC. Amino acids: CASSLRTQETQYF. The variable domain in full, completed from reference TRBV7-9 and TRBJ2-5, reads DTGVSQNPRHKITKRGQNVTFRCDPISEHNRLYWYRQTLGQGPEFLTYFQNEAQLEKSRLLSDRFSAERPKGSFSTLEIQRTEQGDSAMYLCASSLRTQETQYFGPGTRLLVL.

This clone showed up many times. V and J are TRBV15 and TRBJ1-1, with D uncertain. This CDR3 contains 14 residues. Germline CDR1 reads LNHNV; CDR2 reads YYDKDF (reference sequence). V lost 1 base, J lost 2 bases, and 8 bases lay in between. CDR3 nucleotides: TGTGCCACCAGCAGAGTGGGAGGTAACACTGAAGCTTTCTTT. Its protein product is CATSRVGGNTEAFF. The complete variable domain, with remaining parts taken from reference TRBV15 and TRBJ1-1, reads DAMVIQNPRYQVTQFGKPVTLSCSQTLNHNVMYWYQQKSSQAPKLLFHYYDKDFNNEADTPDNFQSRRPNTSFCFLDIRSPGLGDTAMYLCATSRVGGNTEAFFGQGTRLTVV.

The genes are TRBV5-1 and TRBJ1-3; TRBD1 matches 10 bases. CDR3 length: 16 amino acids. The germline V gene encodes CDR1 SGHRS and CDR2 YFSETQ. Unmatched junction bases numbered 4, after V lost 4 bases and J lost 0 bases. The CDR3 is CASSQGQGFSGNTIYF. CDR3 bases: TGCGCCAGCAGCCAGGGACAGGGGTTCTCTGGAAACACCATATATTTT.

The chain uses TRBV24-1 and TRBJ2-2, with 7 bases fitting TRBD1. V shed 4 bases and J 6 bases; nucleotides not matched to a gene: 7. Germline V gene data show CDR1 as KGHDR and CDR2 as SFDVKD. This CDR3 has 15 residues. The CDR3 nucleotides read TGTGCCACCAGTGAGACAGGGAAAGACGCCGGGGAGCTGTTTTTT. It encodes CATSETGKDAGELFF.

This clone was picked up a small number of times. The J gene is TRBJ2-7, the V gene TRBV6-2 or TRBV6-3, with a weak D call TRBD2 (5 bases). V was pared by 6 bases and J by 2 bases, with 20 bases between. The CDR3 length is 16 residues. In germline, CDR1 is MNHEY, CDR2 SVGEGT. The CDR3 sequence: CASSLERASGTYEQYF. As DNA, the CDR3 is TGTGCCAGCAGCCTCGAGAGGGCCAGCGGTACCTACGAGCAGTACTTC.

The rearrangement uses TRBV2 and TRBJ1-5, with 9 bases matching TRBD1. Germline CDR1 SNHLY, CDR2 FYNNEI. Trimming took 5 bases from V and 14 from J; bases not matched to a gene: 7. CDR3 size: 12 residues. The CDR3 DNA reads TGTGCCAGCAGTTTGACAGGGGGTAATAAGCATTTT. This sequence encodes CASSLTGGNKHF.

This clone was counted once. This chain joins TRBV2 and TRBJ1-5; tentatively, D is TRBD1 (6 bases). V was cut by 6 bases and J by 2 bases, with 11 bases left in between. This CDR3 comprises 14 residues. Germline V gene lookup returns CDR1 SNHLY and CDR2 FYNNEI. The CDR3 sequence: CASSREGGNQPQHF. The CDR3 nucleotides read TGTGCCAGCAGCAGGGAGGGGGGCAATCAGCCCCAGCATTTT.

V usage is TRBV27 and J usage is TRBJ2-2; perhaps TRBD2 as D (6 bases). Looked up from germline, CDR1 is MNHEY and CDR2 is SMNVEV (reference sequence). Trimming left V 4 bases short and J 7 bases short, with 19 bases between. The CDR3 extends over 16 amino acids. The CDR3 sequence: CASSSTYGRLSGELFF. DNA for the CDR3: TGTGCCAGCAGTTCCACATACGGGAGACTAAGCGGGGAGCTGTTTTTT.

The chain carries TRBV19 and TRBJ2-1; TRBD1 aligns across 9 bases. The CDR3 totals 15 residues. The trim removed 3 bases at V and 6 bases at J, leaving 6 bases unmatched. Germline loops: CDR1 LNHDA, CDR2 SQIVND (reference sequence). DNA of the CDR3: TGTGCCAGTAGTATTTTTGGGACAGGGCGCAATGAGCAGTTCTTC. Translating gives CASSIFGTGRNEQFF.

The chain employs TRBV19 and TRBJ1-1; D may be TRBD1 (5 bases). V lost 5 bases to trimming and J lost 4 bases, with 14 bases between them. The CDR3 covers 14 residues. Germline V gene sequence: CDR1 LNHDA, CDR2 SQIVND (reference sequence). The CDR3 bases are TGTGCCAGTAGTGCAGGGTTCGGCAGCACTGAAGCTTTCTTT. The encoded protein is CASSAGFGSTEAFF.

This chain uses TRBV7-2 with TRBJ1-2; 9 positions match TRBD1. The CDR3 contains 15 residues. J lost 6 bases, V lost 5 bases, and 10 bases had no gene match. CDR1 and CDR2 from the germline V gene are SGHTA and FQGNSA. The CDR3 coding sequence is TGTGCCAGCAGCCCGTCGGGGGACAGGGTTGATGGCTACACCTTC. Its protein product is CASSPSGDRVDGYTF.